The 29 T cell receptor beta chains below were found in one sample sequenced in a study of shared clonotypes between healthy human individuals. This table comes from immunoSEQ multiplex PCR, and its TCRdb copy is limited to in-frame clones, with some not included. The sample yields around 500,000 clones, around 79% seen once. The sample comprised PBMCs. Source of these receptors: a woman in her 40s in good health. Some clones in this sample may be carry-over from other donors' samples.

The rearrangement links TRBV7-9 to TRBJ2-3; 8 bases fit TRBD2. V was clipped by 2 bases and J by 4 bases; unmatched bases: 2. The CDR3 is 14 amino acids. The V gene's germline CDR1 is SEHNR and CDR2 FQNEAQ (reference sequence). CDR3: CASSLLAGSDTQYF. CDR3 bases: TGTGCCAGCAGCTTATTAGCGGGATCAGATACGCAGTATTTT.

The J gene is TRBJ1-2, the V gene TRBV5-5; D not resolved. The ends were cut back, 1 base at V and 4 bases at J, with 8 bases in the middle. The CDR3 extends over 13 amino acids. Looked up from germline, CDR1 is SGHKS and CDR2 is YYEKEE (reference sequence). The CDR3 loop reads CASSLRVGYGYTF. The CDR3 DNA reads as TGTGCCAGCAGCTTGAGGGTGGGCTATGGCTACACCTTC.

The V and J genes are TRBV2 and TRBJ2-1; 10 nucleotides agree with TRBD2. Germline CDR1 SNHLY, CDR2 FYNNEI. The V segment lost 6 bases and the J segment 4 bases; nucleotides outside the gene matches: 6. The CDR3 is made up of 15 amino acids. This chain's CDR3 is CASSLLAGVYNEQFF. DNA of the CDR3: TGTGCCAGCAGCCTCCTAGCGGGAGTATACAATGAGCAGTTCTTC.

Written as DNA, the CDR3 is TGTGCCAGTAGTATTCGGGGGGCCGGGAACACTGAAGCTTTCTTT. Translation gives CASSIRGAGNTEAFF. The chain joins TRBV19 to TRBJ1-1, with D possibly TRBD1 on 6 matching bases. V dropped 3 bases and J dropped 1 base, with 12 bases sitting between them. This CDR3 region has 15 residues. The V gene's germline CDR1 is LNHDA and CDR2 SQIVND (reference sequence).

This rearrangement joins TRBV5-6 to TRBJ2-5, with 9 bases aligning to TRBD2. Trimming took 1 base from V and 4 from J; bases not matched to a gene: 8. Germline V gene data show CDR1 as SGHDT and CDR2 as YYEEEE. This CDR3 spans 16 amino acids. Here the CDR3 reads CASSLSWLAGPETQYF. The CDR3 DNA is TGTGCCAGCAGCTTGTCTTGGCTAGCGGGACCAGAGACCCAGTACTTC.

The chain recombines TRBV2 with TRBJ2-3; D may be TRBD1 (6 bases). With 7 bases removed from V and 4 bases from J, the gap between germline ends came to 15 bases. Germline V gives CDR1 SNHLY, CDR2 FYNNEI. The CDR3 covers 14 residues. The CDR3 region has the DNA TGTGCCAGCACGGTACAGGGTCTCCCAGATACGCAGTATTTT. The encoded protein is CASTVQGLPDTQYF.

V gene TRBV7-9 combines with J gene TRBJ1-1; tentatively, D is TRBD1 (5 bases). V lost 0 bases and J 3 bases, leaving 11 bases between the germline ends. This CDR3 has 15 amino acids. The germline CDR1 and CDR2 sequences are SEHNR and FQNEAQ (reference sequence). DNA of the CDR3: TGTGCCAGCAGCTTAGCCCAGGGAGGGGACACTGAAGCTTTCTTT. Translating it yields CASSLAQGGDTEAFF.

CDR3 DNA: TGTGCCAGCACCTCCGGGCCCCCCGGGGGAGCTTTCTTT. Translation: CASTSGPPGGAFF. V is TRBV27 and J is TRBJ1-1; D may be TRBD1 (5 bases). Germline V CDR1 and CDR2: MNHEY, SMNVEV (reference sequence). The CDR3 runs to 13 residues. Trimming stripped 7 bases from V and 10 bases from J, with 19 bases between.

V usage is TRBV10-3 and J usage is TRBJ1-4; D is unclear. CDR1 is ENHRY and CDR2 is SYGVKD in the germline V gene. CDR3 size: 12 residues. Trimming removed 4 bases at V and 8 bases at J, with 8 bases between. The CDR3 DNA is TGTGCCATCAGTGGGACTGGAGAAAAACTGTTTTTT. It specifies CAISGTGEKLFF.

This clone came up a few times. The V gene is TRBV5-1, the J gene TRBJ2-3; TRBD2 matches 10 bases. The junction had 5 bases not matched to a gene; V was cut back by 3 bases and J by 1 base. The CDR3 has 16 residues. Germline CDR1 and CDR2: SGHRS and YFSETQ. CDR3 sequence (DNA): TGCGCCAGCAGCTCTAGCGGGAGATGGGGCACAGATACGCAGTATTTT. Translation gives CASSSSGRWGTDTQYF.

This chain links TRBV28 with TRBJ1-5; maybe TRBD1 (6 bases). V gave up 8 bases and J gave up 6 bases, with 14 bases separating them. The CDR3 totals 13 residues. Germline V gene lookup returns CDR1 MDHEN and CDR2 SYDVKM. DNA of the CDR3: TGTGCCAGCGATACAGGGTTCCCTCAGCCCCAGCATTTT. It yields the protein CASDTGFPQPQHF.

The V and J genes are TRBV6-1 and TRBJ2-7, with 7 bases matching TRBD2. The ends lost 3 bases at V and 6 bases at J; junction bases unmatched: 5. Germline CDR1 reads MNHNS; CDR2 reads SASEGT. This CDR3 is built from 13 residues. The CDR3 nucleotides read TGTGCCAGCAGTGAGGCGGGAGTCTTCGAGCAGTACTTC. Translation: CASSEAGVFEQYF.

The chain employs TRBV6-1 and TRBJ1-1; D is possibly TRBD1 (5 bases). Trimming shortened V by 2 bases and J by 7 bases, and 11 bases separated the two germline ends. Looked up from germline, CDR1 is MNHNS and CDR2 is SASEGT. The CDR3 spans 13 residues. CDR3 residues: CASSEWGEGEAFF. CDR3 in DNA: TGTGCCAGCAGTGAATGGGGGGAGGGTGAAGCTTTCTTT.

There are a few counts of this clone. The gene calls are TRBV19 and TRBJ2-2; no definite D call. The CDR3 runs 14 residues. The germline V gene encodes CDR1 LNHDA and CDR2 SQIVND (reference sequence). V was pared by 3 bases and J by 4 bases, with 9 bases between. CDR3 sequence (DNA): TGTGCCAGTAGTATTGGGTCGGGCACCGGGGAGCTGTTTTTT. Protein product: CASSIGSGTGELFF. Filled out from reference TRBV19 and TRBJ2-2, the complete variable domain reads DGGITQSPKYLFRKEGQNVTLSCEQNLNHDAMYWYRQDPGQGLRLIYYSQIVNDFQKGDIAEGYSVSREKKESFPLTVTSAQKNPTAFYLCASSIGSGTGELFFGEGSRLTVL.

This chain links TRBV11-2 with TRBJ2-3; 7 positions match TRBD2. Trimming at V came to 4 bases and at J to 5 bases, leaving 3 bases not matched to a gene. Looked up from germline, CDR1 is SGHAT and CDR2 is FQNNGV. The CDR3 is 13 residues long. CDR3 loop: CASSSVAGDTQYF. The CDR3 nucleotides read TGTGCCAGCAGCTCCGTAGCGGGAGATACGCAGTATTTT. Filled out from reference TRBV11-2 and TRBJ2-3, the complete variable domain reads EAGVAQSPRYKIIEKRQSVAFWCNPISGHATLYWYQQILGQGPKLLIQFQNNGVVDDSQLPKDRFSAERLKGVDSTLKIQPAKLEDSAVYLCASSSVAGDTQYFGPGTRLTVL.

This clone appeared a few times. The chain employs TRBV20-1 and TRBJ1-3; D is perhaps TRBD1 (5 bases). V lost 5 bases, J lost 7 bases, and 9 bases lay in between. CDR3 length: 11 amino acids. From germline, CDR1 is DFQATT and CDR2 SNEGSKA (reference sequence). The CDR3 loop is CSADRQNTIYF. The CDR3 DNA follows: TGCAGTGCTGACAGACAGAACACCATATATTTT.

The chain links TRBV9 to TRBJ2-3; D possibly corresponds to TRBD1 (6 bases). CDR1 is SGDLS, CDR2 YYNGEE, per germline. The CDR3 covers 14 residues. The V and J ends lost 6 bases and 2 bases respectively, with 13 bases between them. The DNA of the CDR3 is TGTGCCAGCACCGCGACAGGCCACACAGATACGCAGTATTTT. Translated: CASTATGHTDTQYF.

V usage is TRBV4-1 and J usage is TRBJ2-3; the D gene could be TRBD1 or TRBD2 (5 bases each). The germline CDR1 and CDR2 sequences are MGHRA and YSYEKL. The ends were cut back, 1 base at V and 4 bases at J, with 18 bases in the middle. This CDR3 has 17 amino acids. CDR3 residues: CASSQVSGKSGPDTQYF. The CDR3 DNA is TGCGCCAGCAGCCAAGTATCTGGGAAATCGGGACCAGATACGCAGTATTTT.

The chain links TRBV27 to TRBJ2-5, with TRBD1 matching 9 bases. V was clipped by 6 bases and J by 5 bases; unmatched bases: 7. The germline gives CDR1 MNHEY, CDR2 SMNVEV (reference sequence). The CDR3 contains 14 residues. The CDR3 region is CASSRTGDSETQYF. CDR3 nucleotide sequence: TGTGCCAGCAGCCGGACAGGGGATTCGGAGACCCAGTACTTC.

The chain has TRBV13 and TRBJ2-1, with D perhaps TRBD2 (6 bases). From germline, CDR1 is PRHDT and CDR2 FYEKMQ (reference sequence). V shed 5 bases and J shed 2 bases, with 13 bases lying between them. The CDR3 has 15 residues. The CDR3 spells CASSPRLAPYNEQFF. The CDR3 DNA follows: TGTGCCAGCAGCCCCCGGCTAGCGCCCTACAATGAGCAGTTCTTC. Full variable domain (missing parts from reference TRBV13 and TRBJ2-1): AAGVIQSPRHLIKEKRETATLKCYPIPRHDTVYWYQQGPGQDPQFLISFYEKMQSDKGSIPDRFSAQQFSDYHSELNMSSLELGDSALYFCASSPRLAPYNEQFFGPGTRLTVL.

This chain links TRBV6-6 with TRBJ1-5; TRBD1 is a possible D gene (5 bases). This CDR3 is built from 13 residues. CDR1 is MNHNY, CDR2 SVGAGI, per germline (reference sequence). V was cut by 8 bases and J by 1 base, with 9 bases left in between. The CDR3 loop is CASRRESNQPQHF. The CDR3 DNA sequence: TGTGCCAGCCGCAGGGAAAGCAATCAGCCCCAGCATTTT.

Turning to this clone: A junction boundary mismatches the germline segment, possibly from a read error. The chain couples TRBV11-2 to TRBJ2-7; the D gene is possibly TRBD1 (6 bases). Germline CDR1 SGHAT, CDR2 FQNNGV. CDR3 length: 13 amino acids. For the CDR3, the DNA is TGTACCAGCAGCCTGTTAGGGGGCTACGAGCAGTACTTC. Translating it yields CTSSLLGGYEQYF.

This chain's CDR3 is CASSIVFAGPANYGYTF. The DNA of the CDR3 is TGTGCCAGTAGTATAGTTTTCGCAGGGCCCGCTAACTATGGCTACACCTTC. This chain connects TRBV19 to TRBJ1-2; TRBD1 is a possible D gene (5 bases). Between the trimmed V and J ends, which lost 1 base and 0 bases, there was a span of 15 bases. CDR1 and CDR2 (germline): LNHDA, SQIVND (reference sequence). The CDR3 has 17 residues. Combining the CDR3 with reference TRBV19 and TRBJ1-2 gives the whole variable domain DGGITQSPKYLFRKEGQNVTLSCEQNLNHDAMYWYRQDPGQGLRLIYYSQIVNDFQKGDIAEGYSVSREKKESFPLTVTSAQKNPTAFYLCASSIVFAGPANYGYTFGSGTRLTVV.

J is TRBJ1-1 and V is TRBV10-3; D unclear. The germline V and J ends were trimmed by 3 bases and 4 bases, with 15 bases remaining between them. The germline V gene encodes CDR1 ENHRY and CDR2 SYGVKD. This CDR3 spans 15 amino acids. Here the CDR3 reads CAISDLTLAGTEAFF. The CDR3 DNA follows: TGTGCCATCAGTGATCTTACACTGGCGGGCACTGAAGCTTTCTTT.

The V gene is TRBV7-9, the J gene TRBJ2-5; 8 bases align to TRBD2. Germline V CDR1 and CDR2: SEHNR, FQNEAQ (reference sequence). The CDR3 spans 15 residues. Trimming at V came to 2 bases and at J to 5 bases, leaving 7 bases not matched to a gene. The CDR3 loop reads CASSLPLAGKETQYF. In nucleotides, the CDR3 is TGTGCCAGCAGCTTACCATTAGCGGGAAAGGAGACCCAGTACTTC.

V and J are TRBV4-1 and TRBJ2-7; TRBD1 matches at 9 bases. The germline CDR1 and CDR2 sequences are MGHRA and YSYEKL. The J segment lost 6 bases and the V segment lost 0 bases, leaving 12 bases of the junction unmatched. The CDR3 runs 17 residues. In DNA form, the CDR3 reads TGCGCCAGCAGCCAAGAAGTGGAACAGGGGGCATTCAGCGAGCAGTACTTC. Translation gives CASSQEVEQGAFSEQYF.

The chain links TRBV28 to TRBJ2-5; D possibly corresponds to TRBD1 (6 bases). Between the trimmed V and J ends, which lost 6 bases and 4 bases, there was a span of 21 bases. The CDR3 extends over 16 amino acids. The germline V gene has CDR1 MDHEN and CDR2 SYDVKM. CDR3 DNA: TGTGCCAGCAGCACCCTGGGTGGGCGAGGGGGAGAGACCCAGTACTTC. Its translation: CASSTLGGRGGETQYF.

This CDR3 is CASRVDLTGELFF. CDR3 nucleotide sequence: TGTGCCAGCAGAGTAGACCTCACCGGGGAGCTGTTTTTT. This rearrangement joins TRBV6-1 to TRBJ2-2, with D unclear. Germline CDR1 reads MNHNS; CDR2 reads SASEGT. Trimming stripped 6 bases from V and 4 bases from J, with 9 bases between. This CDR3 has 13 residues.

The rearrangement uses TRBV5-1 and TRBJ1-4; the D gene is possibly TRBD1 (6 bases). Trimming cost V 4 bases and J 1 base, with 11 bases left between them. CDR1 SGHRS and CDR2 YFSETQ come from the germline V gene. The CDR3 totals 15 residues. In DNA form, the CDR3 reads TGCGCCAGCAGCCCCGTACAGGGAACTAATGAAAAACTGTTTTTT. Translating gives CASSPVQGTNEKLFF. The variable domain in full, completed from reference TRBV5-1 and TRBJ1-4, reads KAGVTQTPRYLIKTRGQQVTLSCSPISGHRSVSWYQQTPGQGLQFLFEYFSETQRNKGNFPGRFSGRQFSNSRSEMNVSTLELGDSALYLCASSPVQGTNEKLFFGSGTQLSVL.